Listed below are T cell receptor beta chains from one sample, sequenced in a study of OX40 agonist ivuxolimab in advanced cancers. Measured with immunoSEQ multiplex PCR; TCRdb has only the in-frame clones, and not every one. The table includes over 80,000 clones, roughly nine tenths detected once. This sample comprised CD4+ or CD8+ T cells sorted from blood, obtained in a trial of the OX40 agonist ivuxolimab. Receptor source: an adult with an advanced solid tumor such as melanoma, head and neck, liver or kidney cancer. CDR3s include the opening cysteine and the closing phenylalanine or tryptophan. The D gene is left open where the match is weak. Size is stated for part of the rows, as once, few or many counts, or as a class when the clone is expanded.

>NA|TRBV28|TRBJ1-5|NA
CASSSYGDQPQHF
TGTGCCAGCAGTTCGTACGGGGATCAGCCCCAGCATTTT
>NA|TRBV2|TRBJ2-5|NA
CASRSGLHRSQETQYF
TGTGCCAGCAGATCCGGGCTCCATCGTTCCCAAGAGACCCAGTACTTC
>NA|TRBV6-6|TRBJ1-5|TRBD1
CASSFETGGADQPQHF
TGTGCCAGCAGTTTTGAGACAGGGGGCGCGGATCAGCCCCAGCATTTT
>NA|TRBV30|TRBJ1-5|NA
CAWSERGGAPNQPQHF
TGTGCCTGGAGTGAACGGGGAGGGGCGCCCAATCAGCCCCAGCATTTT
>NA|TRBV2|TRBJ1-1|NA
CASSQRSSNTEAFF
TGTGCCAGCAGCCAGCGTTCGTCAAACACTGAAGCTTTCTTT
>NA|TRBV30|TRBJ1-2|NA
CAWSVGTGHTHGGTF
TGTGCCTGGAGTGTAGGGACCGGTCATACCCACGGGGGTACCTTC
>NA|TRBV18|TRBJ2-7|NA
CASSPPQGGKYSEQYF
TGTGCCAGCTCACCACCGCAGGGCGGGAAATACTCCGAGCAGTACTTC
>NA|TRBV18|TRBJ2-7|NA
CASSPPHLYEQYF
TGTGCCAGCTCACCACCACATCTCTACGAGCAGTACTTC
>NA|TRBV21-1|TRBJ2-1|NA
CASSKEEEPPCSYNEQFF
TGTGCCAGCAGCAAAGAGGAGGAACCACCATGCTCCTACAATGAGCAGTTCTTC
>few|TRBV13|TRBJ1-4|TRBD1
CASSDRDRGEKLFF
TGTGCCAGCAGCGACCGGGACAGGGGGGAAAAACTGTTTTTT
>NA|TRBV14|TRBJ2-7|TRBD2
CASSQLLAGGGDEQYF
TGTGCCAGCAGCCAGCTACTAGCGGGAGGTGGGGACGAGCAGTACTTC
>NA|TRBV19|TRBJ2-7|NA
CASSILQGSGEQYF
TGTGCCAGTAGTATTCTGCAAGGGAGCGGAGAGCAGTACTTC
>once|TRBV28|TRBJ1-3|NA
CASSPGTSGNTIYF
TGTGCCAGCAGCCCCGGGACCTCTGGAAACACCATATATTTT
>NA|TRBV7-3|TRBJ2-3|NA
CASSLRDRTDTQYF
TGTGCCAGCAGCTTAAGGGATAGGACAGATACGCAGTATTTT
>NA|TRBV7-6|TRBJ2-5|TRBD2
CASSLVAGGGETQYF
TGTGCCAGCAGCTTAGTGGCGGGAGGGGGTGAGACCCAGTACTTC
>NA|TRBV28|TRBJ1-1|NA
CASSPNRERQAFF
TGTGCCAGCAGTCCCAACCGGGAGCGGCAAGCTTTCTTT
>NA|TRBV28|TRBJ1-4|NA
CASSLLPGGRTNEKLFF
TGTGCCAGCAGTTTGTTACCCGGAGGACGGACTAATGAAAAACTGTTTTTT
>NA|TRBV19|TRBJ2-2|TRBD2
CASSRPSAGGGIGELFF
TGTGCCAGTAGTCGACCTTCAGCGGGAGGGGGTATCGGGGAGCTGTTTTTT
>NA|TRBV25-1|TRBJ2-1|TRBD2
CASVLAEAYNEQFF
TGTGCCAGCGTACTAGCGGAGGCCTACAATGAGCAGTTCTTC
>few|TRBV4-2|TRBJ1-1|NA
CASSQVRQVTAEAFF
TGTGCCAGCAGCCAAGTTAGACAAGTTACCGCTGAAGCTTTCTTT